Following are 10 T cell receptor beta chains from one sample sequenced in a study of blood T cell repertoires in COVID-19. Profiled with immunoSEQ multiplex PCR; TCRdb holds only in-frame clones, not every one. This sample has over 300,000 clones, with 65% to 90% found just once. Input material: peripheral blood. These receptors were taken from a human donor in a cohort sampled during active COVID-19.

Turning to this clone: The same CDR3 also results from other DNA sequences found in this sample. This sequence joins TRBV5-1 and TRBJ1-1, with a possible D match to TRBD1 (5 bases). There are 14 residues in the CDR3. Trimming removed 0 bases from V and 4 bases from J, with 10 bases in between. From germline, CDR1 is SGHRS and CDR2 YFSETQ. The CDR3 is CASSLAGQGTEAFF. In DNA form, the CDR3 reads TGCGCCAGCAGCTTGGCAGGGCAGGGCACTGAAGCTTTCTTT.

The chain uses TRBV5-5 and TRBJ1-1; the D is unclear. The ends were cut back, 1 base at V and 1 base at J, with 5 bases in the middle. There are 13 residues in the CDR3. Looked up from germline, CDR1 is SGHKS and CDR2 is YYEKEE (reference sequence). In DNA form, the CDR3 reads TGTGCCAGCAGCTTGCCCCAGAACACTGAAGCTTTCTTT. Translation gives CASSLPQNTEAFF.

The chain employs TRBV19 and TRBJ1-1; maybe TRBD1 (5 bases). V was clipped by 5 bases and J by 7 bases, with 11 bases between them. The CDR3 length is 12 residues. Germline values: CDR1 LNHDA, CDR2 SQIVND (reference sequence). CDR3 DNA sequence: TGTGCCAGTAGTCCAGGGATAGGTGAAGCTTTCTTT. This gives the protein CASSPGIGEAFF.

The chain employs TRBV6-5 and TRBJ1-2, with a weak D call TRBD1 (6 bases). V was trimmed by 5 bases and J by 1 base, leaving 8 bases between them. CDR1 MNHEY and CDR2 SVGAGI come from the germline V gene. The CDR3 totals 13 residues. The CDR3 here is CASSTGYNYGYTF. DNA of the CDR3: TGTGCCAGCAGTACAGGGTATAACTATGGCTACACCTTC.

The chain recombines TRBV5-1 with TRBJ2-3; D remains ambiguous. CDR1 and CDR2 from the germline V gene are SGHRS and YFSETQ. Trimming took off 0 bases at V and 2 bases at J, with 10 bases between the two ends. This CDR3 is 15 amino acids long. The CDR3 loop reads CASSLVGESTDTQYF. The DNA of the CDR3 is TGCGCCAGCAGCTTGGTGGGCGAATCCACAGATACGCAGTATTTT. Full variable domain (remainder filled in from reference TRBV5-1 and TRBJ2-3): KAGVTQTPRYLIKTRGQQVTLSCSPISGHRSVSWYQQTPGQGLQFLFEYFSETQRNKGNFPGRFSGRQFSNSRSEMNVSTLELGDSALYLCASSLVGESTDTQYFGPGTRLTVL.

This clone was counted only a few times. The rearrangement links TRBV7-9 to TRBJ2-7; D may be TRBD2 (6 bases). Deletions cut 2 bases from V and 0 bases from J, with 8 bases between. The V gene's germline CDR1 is SEHNR and CDR2 FQNEAQ (reference sequence). The CDR3 length is 14 residues. This CDR3 reads CASSLSGLSYEQYF. CDR3 DNA: TGTGCCAGCAGCTTAAGCGGGCTCTCCTACGAGCAGTACTTC.

This clone was seen a few times. The rearrangement joins TRBV7-9 to TRBJ2-7, with D possibly being TRBD2 (6 bases). Germline V lookup: CDR1 SEHNR, CDR2 FQNEAQ (reference sequence). V shed 4 bases and J shed 4 bases, with 20 bases lying between them. The CDR3 is 16 amino acids. CDR3 DNA: TGTGCCAGCAGCTCCACCCTCGGGACTTTACTATACGAGCAGTACTTC. The encoded protein is CASSSTLGTLLYEQYF.

This chain links TRBV24-1 with TRBJ1-6; 11 nucleotides align to TRBD1. Trimming at V came to 3 bases and at J to 5 bases, leaving 11 bases not matched to a gene. The CDR3 contains 19 residues. Germline V gene sequence: CDR1 KGHDR, CDR2 SFDVKD. The CDR3 nucleotides read TGTGCCACCAGTGATCGTGGACAGGGGGCATGCTGTAATAATTCACCCCTCCACTTT. Translated, it gives CATSDRGQGACCNNSPLHF.

CDR3 DNA sequence: TGTGCCAGCAGCCAGGTGGTAGCGGGCACAGATACGCAGTATTTT. Translating it yields CASSQVVAGTDTQYF. This chain joins TRBV11-2 and TRBJ2-3, with TRBD2 as a possible D gene (6 bases). The CDR3 is made up of 15 amino acids. Germline CDR1 SGHAT, CDR2 FQNNGV. Between the trimmed V and J ends, which lost 5 bases and 1 base, there was a span of 13 bases.

J is TRBJ2-7 and V is TRBV7-2, with TRBD2 matching over 15 bases. The CDR3 sequence is 17 residues long. The germline CDR1 and CDR2 sequences are SGHTA and FQGNSA. Trimming at V came to 4 bases and at J to 3 bases, leaving 7 bases not matched to a gene. The CDR3: CASSSGLAGGRSYEQYF. DNA for the CDR3: TGTGCCAGCAGCTCCGGACTAGCGGGGGGGAGAAGCTACGAGCAGTACTTC.